Each of the 15 T cell receptor beta chains below was sequenced from the same sample in a study of cytomegalovirus exposure and HLA in healthy donors. The PCR ran on 60 Vbeta and 13 Jbeta primers. Clones were sequenced by immunoSEQ multiplex PCR, and TCRdb holds only the in-frame ones, with some missing. The table records some 160,000 clones, around 80% of them present only once. The sequenced sample was PBMCs. The source is a man aged 45-60 years in good health and CMV-seropositive.

The chain joins TRBV5-1 to TRBJ2-2; D is unresolved. The germline CDR1 and CDR2 sequences are SGHRS and YFSETQ. V lost 1 base, J lost 8 bases, and 9 bases lay in between. The CDR3 extends over 13 amino acids. For the CDR3, the DNA is TGCGCCAGCAGCTTGCAGTACCCGGGGGAGCTGTTTTTT. It specifies CASSLQYPGELFF.

This chain links TRBV25-1 with TRBJ2-7; D gene uncertain. CDR1 MGHDK and CDR2 SYGVNS come from the germline V gene. The V gene lost 4 bases and the J gene lost 7 bases, with 8 bases spanning the gap. The CDR3 length is 11 residues. This CDR3 is CASSGYNEQYF. In DNA form, the CDR3 reads TGTGCCAGCAGTGGGTACAATGAGCAGTACTTC.

The rearrangement uses TRBV4-1 and TRBJ2-2; 9 bases align to TRBD1. This CDR3 comprises 19 residues. From germline, CDR1 is MGHRA and CDR2 YSYEKL. The V segment lost 2 bases and the J segment 4 bases; nucleotides outside the gene matches: 14. CDR3 protein: CASSQYASGTGSTTGELFF. CDR3 bases: TGCGCCAGCAGCCAATACGCGTCCGGGACAGGGTCCACCACCGGGGAGCTGTTTTTT.

The chain uses TRBV7-9 and TRBJ2-3; 11 bases line up with TRBD2. V was clipped by 5 bases and J by 5 bases; unmatched bases: 6. Per the germline V gene, CDR1 is SEHNR and CDR2 is FQNEAQ (reference sequence). CDR3 length equals 15 residues. The CDR3 loop is CASSQGLAVLDTQYF. In DNA form, the CDR3 reads TGTGCCAGCAGCCAGGGACTAGCGGTTTTAGATACGCAGTATTTT.

This rearrangement joins TRBV4-2 to TRBJ1-1; D ambiguous. The CDR3 is 16 amino acids. Germline V gene lookup returns CDR1 LGHNA and CDR2 YNFKEQ. Trimming took 0 bases from V and 4 from J, leaving 15 bases between them. The CDR3 spells CASSQDKGPRGTEAFF. As DNA, the CDR3 is TGTGCCAGCAGCCAAGATAAGGGCCCCCGGGGCACTGAAGCTTTCTTT.

The J gene is TRBJ2-3, the V gene TRBV7-9; D remains unclear. The CDR3 contains 13 residues. Germline loops: CDR1 SEHNR, CDR2 FQNEAQ (reference sequence). The germline V and J ends were trimmed by 1 base and 9 bases, with 11 bases remaining between them. The CDR3 bases are TGTGCCAGCAGCTTAGGAGGTGGTGCAACGCAGTATTTT. This translates into CASSLGGGATQYF.

The V call is TRBV5-1, the J call TRBJ2-7; 7 nucleotides line up with TRBD2. Looked up from germline, CDR1 is SGHRS and CDR2 is YFSETQ. The junction had 10 bases not matched to a gene; V was cut back by 0 bases and J by 7 bases. CDR3 length equals 15 residues. CDR3 sequence: CASSLGDGRSGEQYV. In nucleotides, the CDR3 is TGCGCCAGCAGCTTGGGGGACGGGAGGTCAGGGGAGCAGTACGTC.

This chain connects TRBV5-6 to TRBJ2-2; no definite D call. This CDR3 comprises 12 residues. Germline V gene data show CDR1 as SGHDT and CDR2 as YYEEEE. V was pared by 3 bases and J by 7 bases, with 7 bases between. CDR3 loop: CASSSRVGELFF. The DNA of the CDR3 is TGTGCCAGCAGCTCTCGTGTCGGGGAGCTGTTTTTT.

This clone was seen a few times. The chain has TRBV14 and TRBJ2-7; D ambiguous. V was pared by 4 bases and J by 7 bases, with 14 bases between. The germline V gene encodes CDR1 SGHDN and CDR2 FVKESK. This CDR3 contains 13 residues. The DNA for the CDR3 is TGTGCCAGCAGCCTACGGTCATCGCGGGAGCAGTACTTC. Amino acids: CASSLRSSREQYF.

This clone was detected only a few times. The CDR3, as DNA: TGCGCCAGCAGCTTGGACGGACAGGCTAACAATGAGCAGTTCTTC. It encodes CASSLDGQANNEQFF. The rearrangement joins TRBV5-1 to TRBJ2-1; 7 bases align to TRBD1. After removal of 0 bases from V and 5 bases from J, the junction contained 5 bases not matched to a gene. Germline V CDR1 and CDR2: SGHRS, YFSETQ. The CDR3 sequence is 15 residues long.

The CDR3, as DNA: TGTGCCAGCTCACGACAGGGGGCTCTTGTCACTGAAGCTTTCTTT. Protein sequence: CASSRQGALVTEAFF. This rearrangement joins TRBV18 to TRBJ1-1; 10 bases match TRBD1. Trimming at V came to 4 bases and at J to 4 bases, leaving 6 bases not matched to a gene. The CDR3 totals 15 residues. The germline CDR1 and CDR2 sequences are KGHSH and LQKENI.

The CDR3 spells CASSETSGGTNEQFF. The CDR3 DNA follows: TGCGCCAGCAGTGAGACTAGCGGGGGGACGAATGAGCAGTTCTTC. The chain employs TRBV10-1 and TRBJ2-1; TRBD2 matches 12 bases. V was pared by 2 bases and J by 7 bases, with 3 bases of the junction left unmatched. Germline CDR1 and CDR2: WNHNN and SYGVQD (reference sequence). The CDR3 covers 15 residues.

V usage is TRBV18 and J usage is TRBJ1-5; a weak D match, TRBD1 (5 bases). V lost 2 bases to trimming and J lost 7 bases, with 9 bases between them. Germline V CDR1 and CDR2: KGHSH, LQKENI. The CDR3 consists of 13 residues. CDR3 sequence: CASSPGGVQPQHF. The CDR3 DNA follows: TGTGCCAGCTCACCAGGGGGGGTCCAGCCCCAGCATTTT.

The chain carries TRBV11-2 and TRBJ1-4, with TRBD1 identical over 9 bases. CDR1 and CDR2 (germline): SGHAT, FQNNGV. The CDR3 totals 16 residues. Trimming cost V 5 bases and J 4 bases; bases outside gene matches: 8. The CDR3 spells CASSRDRVPLNEKLFF. CDR3 nucleotide sequence: TGTGCCAGCAGCAGGGACAGGGTCCCACTTAATGAAAAACTGTTTTTT. Full variable domain (missing parts from reference TRBV11-2 and TRBJ1-4): EAGVAQSPRYKIIEKRQSVAFWCNPISGHATLYWYQQILGQGPKLLIQFQNNGVVDDSQLPKDRFSAERLKGVDSTLKIQPAKLEDSAVYLCASSRDRVPLNEKLFFGSGTQLSVL.

V is TRBV7-3 and J is TRBJ2-1; 13 bases match TRBD2. Unmatched junction bases numbered 2, after V lost 5 bases and J lost 10 bases. The CDR3 is 13 amino acids. Germline V gene sequence: CDR1 SGHTA, CDR2 FQGTGA. The DNA for the CDR3 is TGTGCCAGCAGCATGGGACTAGCGGGGGAGCAGTTCTTC. Its translation: CASSMGLAGEQFF.